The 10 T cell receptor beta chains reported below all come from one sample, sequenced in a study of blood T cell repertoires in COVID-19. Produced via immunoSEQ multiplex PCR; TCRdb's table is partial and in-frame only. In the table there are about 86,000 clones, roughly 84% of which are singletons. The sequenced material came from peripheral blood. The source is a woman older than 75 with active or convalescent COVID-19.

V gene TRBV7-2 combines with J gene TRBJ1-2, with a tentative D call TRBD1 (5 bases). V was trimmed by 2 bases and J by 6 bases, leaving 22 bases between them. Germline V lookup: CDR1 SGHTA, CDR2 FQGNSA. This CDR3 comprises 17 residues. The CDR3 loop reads CASSLWNPGSSGDGYTF. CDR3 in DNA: TGTGCCAGCAGCTTATGGAATCCAGGGAGTTCGGGAGATGGCTACACCTTC.

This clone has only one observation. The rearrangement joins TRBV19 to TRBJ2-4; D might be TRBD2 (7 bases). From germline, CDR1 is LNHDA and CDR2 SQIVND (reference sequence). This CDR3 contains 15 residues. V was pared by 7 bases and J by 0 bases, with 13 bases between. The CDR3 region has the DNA TGTGCCAGTACCCCGGGGGGCATAGCCAAAAACATTCAGTACTTC. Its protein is CASTPGGIAKNIQYF.

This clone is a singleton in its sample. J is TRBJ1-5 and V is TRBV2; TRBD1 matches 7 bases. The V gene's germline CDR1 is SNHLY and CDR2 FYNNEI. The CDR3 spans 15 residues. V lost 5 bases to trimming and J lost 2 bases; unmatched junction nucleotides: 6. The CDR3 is CASSRQGMGNQPQHF. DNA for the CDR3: TGTGCCAGCAGTCGACAGGGAATGGGCAATCAGCCCCAGCATTTT.

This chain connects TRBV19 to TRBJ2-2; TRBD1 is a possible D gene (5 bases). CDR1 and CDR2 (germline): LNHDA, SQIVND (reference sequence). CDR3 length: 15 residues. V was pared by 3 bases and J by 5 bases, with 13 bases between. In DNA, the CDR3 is TGTGCCAGTAGTATCGGACATACGGTAACCGGGGAGCTGTTTTTT. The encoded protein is CASSIGHTVTGELFF.

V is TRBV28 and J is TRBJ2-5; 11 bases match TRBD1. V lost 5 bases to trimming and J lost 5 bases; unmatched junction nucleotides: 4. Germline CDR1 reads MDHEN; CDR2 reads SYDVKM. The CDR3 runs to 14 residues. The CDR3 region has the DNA TGTGCCAGCAGTGGGGACAGGGGGAGGGAGACCCAGTACTTC. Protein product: CASSGDRGRETQYF. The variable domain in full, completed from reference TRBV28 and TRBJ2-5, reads DVKVTQSSRYLVKRTGEKVFLECVQDMDHENMFWYRQDPGLGLRLIYFSYDVKMKEKGDIPEGYSVSREKKERFSLILESASTNQTSMYLCASSGDRGRETQYFGPGTRLLVL.

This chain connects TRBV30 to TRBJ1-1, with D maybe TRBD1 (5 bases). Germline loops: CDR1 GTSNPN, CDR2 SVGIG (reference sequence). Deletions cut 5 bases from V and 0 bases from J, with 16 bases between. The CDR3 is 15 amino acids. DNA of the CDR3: TGTGCCTGGTCGACAGCGCAAAGCATGAACACTGAAGCTTTCTTT. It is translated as CAWSTAQSMNTEAFF.

CDR3 loop: CASSRYLGTGGYEQFF. The CDR3 region has the DNA TGTGCCAGCAGCCGATACCTAGGGACAGGGGGCTACGAGCAGTTCTTC. The V and J genes are TRBV11-2 and TRBJ2-1; 12 bases fit TRBD1. With 5 bases clipped from V and 10 bases from J, the junction kept 12 bases outside the gene matches. This CDR3 has 16 residues. Germline loops: CDR1 SGHAT, CDR2 FQNNGV.

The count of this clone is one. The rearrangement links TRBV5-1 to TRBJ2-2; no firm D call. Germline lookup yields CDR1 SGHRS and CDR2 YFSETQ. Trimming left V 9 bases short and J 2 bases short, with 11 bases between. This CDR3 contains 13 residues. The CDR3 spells CAKRQRNTGELFF. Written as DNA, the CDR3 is TGCGCCAAGAGGCAGCGCAACACCGGGGAGCTGTTTTTT.

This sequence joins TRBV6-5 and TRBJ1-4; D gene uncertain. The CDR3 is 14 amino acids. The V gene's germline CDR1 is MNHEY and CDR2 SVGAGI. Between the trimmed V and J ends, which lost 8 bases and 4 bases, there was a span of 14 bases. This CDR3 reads CASAPERVNEKLFF. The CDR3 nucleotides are TGTGCCAGCGCACCGGAGAGGGTTAATGAAAAACTGTTTTTT.

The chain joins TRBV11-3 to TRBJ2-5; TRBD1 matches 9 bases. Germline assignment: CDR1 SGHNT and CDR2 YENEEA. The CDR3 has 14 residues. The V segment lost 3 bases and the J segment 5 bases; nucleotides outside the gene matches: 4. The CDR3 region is CASSFTGQGETQYF. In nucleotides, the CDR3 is TGTGCCAGCAGCTTTACTGGACAGGGGGAGACCCAGTACTTC.